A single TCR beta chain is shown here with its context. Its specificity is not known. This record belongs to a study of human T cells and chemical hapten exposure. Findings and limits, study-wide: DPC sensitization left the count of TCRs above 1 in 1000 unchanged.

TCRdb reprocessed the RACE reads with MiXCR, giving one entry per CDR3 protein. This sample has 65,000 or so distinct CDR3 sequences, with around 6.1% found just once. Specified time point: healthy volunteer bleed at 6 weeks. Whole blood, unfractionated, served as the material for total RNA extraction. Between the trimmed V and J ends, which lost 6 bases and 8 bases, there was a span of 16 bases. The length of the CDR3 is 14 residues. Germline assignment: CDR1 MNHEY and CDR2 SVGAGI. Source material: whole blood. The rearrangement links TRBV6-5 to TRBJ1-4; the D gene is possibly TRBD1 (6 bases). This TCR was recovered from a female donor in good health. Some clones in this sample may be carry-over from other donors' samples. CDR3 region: CASRRGGAREKLFF. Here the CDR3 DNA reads TGTGCCAGCAGACGGGGGGGGGCCAGGGAAAAACTGTTTTTT.